Below are 21 T cell receptor beta chains sequenced from a single sample in a study of T cell repertoires in cytomegalovirus infection (dated by TCRdb to the late 2010s). Sequencing was carried out with an Illumina HiSeq 1500. Clones were called with MiXCR by TCRdb after fastp trimmed the public reads at Q25, and only in-frame beta chains were retained. Rows with one shared CDR3 protein collapse into an entry with the most common genes and DNA. The sample table records 200,000 to 300,000 distinct CDR3 sequences; approximately 9.1% of these occur just once. The ten largest clonotypes hold about 15% of the sample. The sequenced material came from PBMCs. The receptor set was obtained from a human donor in good health (CMV status not recorded). Some clones in this sample may be carry-over from other donors' samples.

This chain links TRBV10-3 with TRBJ2-7; D is perhaps TRBD2 (5 bases). The CDR3 runs 12 residues. Between the trimmed V and J ends, which lost 10 bases and 3 bases, there was a span of 13 bases. Germline loops: CDR1 ENHRY, CDR2 SYGVKD. CDR3 sequence reads: CASSTSGYEQYF. CDR3 in DNA: TGTGCCAGTTCAACAAGCGGCTACGAGCAGTACTTC.

There are many counts of this clonotype. The rearrangement uses TRBV7-2 and TRBJ2-1; a weak D match, TRBD1 (6 bases). Germline V lookup: CDR1 SGHTA, CDR2 FQGNSA. This CDR3 is 13 amino acids long. With 4 bases removed from V and 6 bases from J, the gap between germline ends came to 10 bases. This CDR3 reads CASSSAGVNEQFF. CDR3 DNA sequence: TGTGCCAGCAGCTCCGCAGGGGTCAATGAGCAGTTCTTC. The full variable domain, its missing parts supplied by reference TRBV7-2 and TRBJ2-1, is GAGVSQSPSNKVTEKGKDVELRCDPISGHTALYWYRQSLGQGLEFLIYFQGNSAPDKSGLPSDRFSAERTGGSVSTLTIQRTQQEDSAVYLCASSSAGVNEQFFGPGTRLTVL.

This clonotype was observed many times. Here the CDR3 reads CASTGLGTSRGGYTF. In DNA, the CDR3 is TGTGCCAGCACCGGCCTCGGCACCTCGAGGGGAGGCTACACCTTC. The V call is TRBV2, the J call TRBJ1-2, with D possibly TRBD1 on 5 matching bases. The CDR3 sequence is 15 residues long. The germline gives CDR1 SNHLY, CDR2 FYNNEI. V was pared by 7 bases and J by 8 bases, with 23 bases between.

The rearrangement joins TRBV5-4 to TRBJ2-1, with 12 bases identical to TRBD1. The CDR3 has 16 amino acids. CDR1 is SGHNT and CDR2 is YYREEE in the germline V gene (reference sequence). V gave up 0 bases and J gave up 6 bases; unmatched junction bases: 4. The CDR3 sequence: CASSLAPGQGANEQFF. CDR3 coding DNA: TGTGCCAGCAGCTTGGCCCCGGGACAGGGGGCCAATGAGCAGTTCTTC.

The rearrangement uses TRBV7-2 and TRBJ2-7; tentatively, D is TRBD1 (6 bases). Germline CDR1 SGHTA, CDR2 FQGNSA. This CDR3 comprises 15 residues. V lost 5 bases, J lost 7 bases, and 21 bases lay in between. CDR3 DNA: TGTGCCAGCAGCCCTCGACAGGCCTCCGCGAGGGAGCAGTACTTC. Residues: CASSPRQASAREQYF.

In this sample, this clonotype turned up many times. The V gene is TRBV20-1, the J gene TRBJ2-5; TRBD2 agrees at 9 bases. The V segment lost 4 bases and the J segment 2 bases; nucleotides outside the gene matches: 8. CDR3 length equals 15 residues. From germline, CDR1 is DFQATT and CDR2 SNEGSKA (reference sequence). CDR3 DNA: TGCAGTGCTAACATGATAGCGGGGGCTCAAGAGACCCAGTACTTC. Protein sequence: CSANMIAGAQETQYF.

The J gene is TRBJ2-6, the V gene TRBV5-1; D gene ambiguous. V lost 0 bases to trimming and J lost 5 bases, with 9 bases between them. Germline CDR1 and CDR2: SGHRS and YFSETQ. The CDR3 consists of 15 residues. CDR3 in amino acids: CASSLGGFRANVLTF. DNA of the CDR3: TGCGCCAGCAGCTTGGGAGGTTTCCGGGCCAACGTCCTGACTTTC.

This clonotype was observed a handful of times. This rearrangement joins TRBV6-2 or TRBV6-3 to TRBJ2-1; D remains ambiguous. V lost 6 bases and J lost 5, with 11 bases in between. CDR1 and CDR2 (germline): MNHEY, SVGEGT. This CDR3 has 13 residues. The CDR3 sequence is CASSLLQDNEQFF. The DNA for the CDR3 is TGTGCCAGCAGCCTCCTACAAGACAATGAGCAGTTCTTC.

At least ten counts were recorded for this clonotype. The chain links TRBV6-1 to TRBJ1-4; TRBD1 matches at 9 bases. The V and J ends lost 9 bases and 7 bases, in that order; junction bases with no gene match: 12. This CDR3 region has 15 residues. In germline, CDR1 is MNHNS, CDR2 SASEGT. For the CDR3, the DNA is TGTGCCAGAGGGGGACAGGGTTCCACTTTTGAAAAACTGTTTTTT. Amino acids: CARGGQGSTFEKLFF.

This clonotype was observed at least ten times. This CDR3 is CASSEAWTGAGGYTF. The CDR3 DNA is TGTGCCAGCAGTGAAGCGTGGACAGGGGCCGGGGGCTACACCTTC. V and J are TRBV6-1 and TRBJ1-2, with 9 positions matching TRBD1. CDR3 size: 15 residues. Germline trimming cut 0 bases from V and 8 bases from J; bases unmatched to any gene: 7. CDR1 and CDR2 (germline): MNHNS, SASEGT.

This clonotype was seen many times. The chain couples TRBV7-2 to TRBJ1-5; TRBD1 is a possible D gene (6 bases). The length of the CDR3 is 16 residues. Germline CDR1 and CDR2: SGHTA and FQGNSA. The V gene lost 5 bases and the J gene lost 2 bases, with 16 bases spanning the gap. Here the CDR3 DNA reads TGTGCCAGCAGCCCCTTTGAGGGGGGGGGCAATCAGCCCCAGCATTTT. This gives the protein CASSPFEGGGNQPQHF.

The V and J genes are TRBV4-3 and TRBJ2-6, with D unclear. Germline CDR1 reads LGHNA; CDR2 reads YSLEER. The CDR3 totals 14 residues. Trimming removed 0 bases from V and 5 bases from J, with 5 bases in between. DNA of the CDR3: TGCGCCAGCAGCCAAGACTTTAGGGCCAACGTCCTGACTTTC. Amino acids: CASSQDFRANVLTF.

This clonotype was detected ten times or more. The chain has TRBV7-8 and TRBJ2-1; TRBD2 matches 9 bases. V lost 3 bases, J lost 6 bases, and 9 bases stayed unmatched. Germline lookup yields CDR1 SGHVS and CDR2 FQNEAQ. The CDR3 is made up of 16 amino acids. CDR3 loop: CASSLFQAGGGNEQFF. Written as DNA, the CDR3 is TGTGCCAGCAGCTTGTTCCAAGCGGGAGGCGGCAATGAGCAGTTCTTC.

This clonotype was counted ten times or more. This chain uses TRBV7-2 with TRBJ2-2, with D hard to call. Germline V gives CDR1 SGHTA, CDR2 FQGNSA. The CDR3 extends over 13 amino acids. V shed 5 bases and J shed 5 bases, with 9 bases lying between them. The CDR3 loop reads CASSGTSTGELFF. The CDR3 DNA is TGTGCCAGCAGCGGAACAAGTACCGGGGAGCTGTTTTTT.

This clonotype was observed at least ten times. The chain combines TRBV7-2 with TRBJ2-3, with D perhaps TRBD2 (6 bases). V lost 5 bases and J lost 6, with 9 bases in between. CDR1 is SGHTA and CDR2 is FQGNSA in the germline V gene. CDR3 length: 12 amino acids. In DNA, the CDR3 is TGTGCCAGCAGCCCGGGGGTTGATACGCAGTATTTT. Translated: CASSPGVDTQYF.

This clonotype has ten or more counts. This rearrangement joins TRBV7-2 to TRBJ1-5; D not resolved. The CDR3 consists of 15 residues. Between the trimmed V and J ends, which lost 5 bases and 4 bases, there was a span of 15 bases. Germline-derived CDR1 and CDR2 are SGHTA and FQGNSA. The CDR3 loop reads CASSDGSLGNQPQHF. CDR3 DNA: TGTGCCAGCAGCGATGGCTCATTAGGTAATCAGCCCCAGCATTTT.

The J gene is TRBJ1-2, the V gene TRBV7-9; unclear D gene. The CDR3 is 14 amino acids. Trimming took 2 bases from V and 8 from J, leaving 15 bases between them. Germline-derived CDR1 and CDR2 are SEHNR and FQNEAQ (reference sequence). The CDR3 here is CASSLTVTTDGYTF. Here the CDR3 DNA reads TGTGCCAGCAGCTTAACGGTTACCACGGACGGCTACACCTTC. The whole variable domain, filled in from reference TRBV7-9 and TRBJ1-2, reads DTGVSQNPRHKITKRGQNVTFRCDPISEHNRLYWYRQTLGQGPEFLTYFQNEAQLEKSRLLSDRFSAERPKGSFSTLEIQRTEQGDSAMYLCASSLTVTTDGYTFGSGTRLTVV.

This clonotype was seen more than once but under ten times. The chain recombines TRBV5-6 with TRBJ2-7; 10 bases match TRBD1. The CDR3 is made up of 16 amino acids. Germline values: CDR1 SGHDT, CDR2 YYEEEE. V lost 4 bases to trimming and J lost 2 bases; unmatched junction nucleotides: 9. DNA of the CDR3: TGTGCCAGCAGCCGTCCCCCCGGGACAGGGGCCTACGAGCAGTACTTC. Translated: CASSRPPGTGAYEQYF.

This clonotype appeared many times. The chain carries TRBV7-9 and TRBJ2-1; 7 bases agree with TRBD2. V dropped 5 bases and J dropped 7; count of bases not matched to a gene: 14. The CDR3 is 16 residues long. CDR1 and CDR2 from the germline V gene are SEHNR and FQNEAQ (reference sequence). CDR3 loop: CASSDRGDGLRNEQFF. CDR3 nucleotide sequence: TGTGCCAGCAGCGACCGGGGGGACGGGTTAAGGAATGAGCAGTTCTTC.

The chain uses TRBV11-2 and TRBJ2-7; 11 bases are a match to TRBD1. Germline V CDR1 and CDR2: SGHAT, FQNNGV. This CDR3 region has 14 residues. Trimming at V came to 5 bases and at J to 5 bases, leaving 5 bases not matched to a gene. CDR3: CASSRTGGFDEQYF. DNA of the CDR3: TGTGCCAGCAGCCGGACAGGGGGCTTCGACGAGCAGTACTTC.

This clonotype was seen many times. This chain links TRBV7-2 with TRBJ2-3, with unresolved D. The V end was cut by 7 bases, the J end by 3 bases, with 11 bases between. The CDR3 has 13 amino acids. The germline CDR1 and CDR2 sequences are SGHTA and FQGNSA. For the CDR3, the DNA is TGTGCCAGCACCGGGTGGGGTACAGATACGCAGTATTTT. Translating gives CASTGWGTDTQYF.